The 13 T cell receptor beta chains below all came from one sample that was sequenced in a study of cytomegalovirus exposure and HLA in healthy donors. Sequenced by immunoSEQ multiplex PCR; TCRdb stores in-frame clones only, minus some. This repertoire shows about 150,000 clones, roughly 84% found once; its top ten account for over 2%. The sequencing input was PBMCs. These receptors were collected from a human donor in good health.

This clone is a singleton in its sample. The J gene is TRBJ1-1, the V gene TRBV6-5; D may be TRBD1 (5 bases). V shed 4 bases and J shed 3 bases, with 6 bases lying between them. The CDR3 runs 12 residues. Per germline, CDR1 MNHEY and CDR2 SVGAGI. The CDR3 sequence: CASSWGDTEAFF. The CDR3 DNA follows: TGTGCCAGCAGTTGGGGCGACACTGAAGCTTTCTTT.

The chain carries TRBV9 and TRBJ1-1; the D is unclear. The CDR3 runs 15 residues. V lost 0 bases to trimming and J lost 1 base, with 10 bases between them. CDR1 and CDR2 (germline): SGDLS, YYNGEE. The CDR3 DNA reads TGTGCCAGCAGCGTAGGATTTCCCGGGAACACTGAAGCTTTCTTT. Protein sequence: CASSVGFPGNTEAFF.

The chain joins TRBV18 to TRBJ2-7; TRBD1 is a possible D gene (6 bases). The V gene lost 1 base and the J gene lost 6 bases, with 16 bases spanning the gap. The CDR3 loop spans 15 amino acids. Germline CDR1 KGHSH, CDR2 LQKENI. CDR3 in amino acids: CASSPLEGVRGEQYF. CDR3 sequence (DNA): TGTGCCAGCTCACCACTCGAAGGGGTCAGGGGCGAGCAGTACTTC.

J is TRBJ2-7 and V is TRBV5-1; TRBD1 matches at 9 bases. Germline values: CDR1 SGHRS, CDR2 YFSETQ. V was pared by 4 bases and J by 1 base, with 0 bases of the junction left unmatched. This CDR3 comprises 13 residues. As DNA, the CDR3 is TGCGCCAGCAGCGACAGGGGGTCCTACGAGCAGTACTTC. Its protein is CASSDRGSYEQYF.

V usage is TRBV19 and J usage is TRBJ1-6; unclear D gene. The germline V and J ends were trimmed by 6 bases and 0 bases, with 6 bases remaining between them. The CDR3 has 14 residues. CDR1 and CDR2 from the germline V gene are LNHDA and SQIVND (reference sequence). The CDR3 DNA reads TGTGCCAGTAGAACTGACTCCTATAATTCACCCCTCCACTTT. It translates to CASRTDSYNSPLHF.

The chain employs TRBV6-5 and TRBJ1-2; 8 nucleotides align to TRBD1. The V and J ends lost 6 bases and 2 bases, in that order; junction bases with no gene match: 8. Germline loops: CDR1 MNHEY, CDR2 SVGAGI. The CDR3 has 15 amino acids. This CDR3 is CASRETTGENYGYTF. CDR3 coding DNA: TGTGCCAGCAGGGAGACGACAGGGGAAAACTATGGCTACACCTTC.

This clone was recorded only once. The J gene is TRBJ1-1, the V gene TRBV7-9; possibly TRBD1 for D (5 bases). The CDR3 is made up of 16 amino acids. CDR1 and CDR2 (germline): SEHNR, FQNEAQ (reference sequence). V lost 4 bases to trimming and J lost 5 bases, with 20 bases between them. The CDR3 bases are TGTGCCAGCAGCTCCTTGAACCAGGGAGGTGGGACTGAAGCTTTCTTT. This codes for CASSSLNQGGGTEAFF.

V and J are TRBV30 and TRBJ1-1; D possibly corresponds to TRBD1 (6 bases). The germline V gene encodes CDR1 GTSNPN and CDR2 SVGIG (reference sequence). The CDR3 runs 10 residues. Trimming pared 0 bases from V and 12 bases from J, leaving 8 bases between. Here the CDR3 reads CAWSVQGTFF. The CDR3 DNA reads TGTGCCTGGAGTGTACAGGGAACTTTCTTT.

The J gene is TRBJ2-1, the V gene TRBV11-2, with TRBD2 matching 12 bases. V was pared by 5 bases and J by 6 bases, with 8 bases of the junction left unmatched. Germline loops: CDR1 SGHAT, CDR2 FQNNGV. The CDR3 contains 16 residues. CDR3 sequence (DNA): TGTGCCAGCAGCCCACGGCTAGCGGGAGGGTCCAATGAGCAGTTCTTC. It encodes CASSPRLAGGSNEQFF.

This rearrangement joins TRBV7-6 to TRBJ2-7; 11 bases are a match to TRBD2. V lost 2 bases to trimming and J lost 1 base; unmatched junction nucleotides: 10. Germline V gene data show CDR1 as SGHVS and CDR2 as FNYEAQ. The CDR3 is 18 amino acids. The CDR3 loop is CASSLPGFTSGGSYEQYF. As DNA, the CDR3 is TGTGCCAGCAGCTTACCAGGCTTTACTAGCGGGGGATCCTACGAGCAGTACTTC.

This clone came up a few times. The chain recombines TRBV7-8 with TRBJ2-7, with 8 bases lining up with TRBD1. The CDR3 contains 14 residues. Germline CDR1 reads SGHVS; CDR2 reads FQNEAQ. V shed 5 bases and J 7 bases; nucleotides not matched to a gene: 10. CDR3 DNA sequence: TGTGCCAGCAGCCAATACAGGGGGAAGGAAGAGCAGTACTTC. Residues: CASSQYRGKEEQYF. The variable domain in full, with the rest retrieved from reference TRBV7-8 and TRBJ2-7, is GAGVSQSPRYKVAKRGQDVALRCDPISGHVSLFWYQQALGQGPEFLTYFQNEAQLDKSGLPSDRFFAERPEGSVSTLKIQRTQQEDSAVYLCASSQYRGKEEQYFGPGTRLTVT.

The rearrangement joins TRBV4-3 to TRBJ1-3; D unresolved. Germline V CDR1 and CDR2: LGHNA, YSLEER. The CDR3 totals 18 residues. Trimming stripped 1 base from V and 1 base from J, with 17 bases between. The CDR3 coding sequence is TGCGCCAGCAGCCAAGCTATAGGGAGTGAGACGTCTGGAAACACCATATATTTT. Residues: CASSQAIGSETSGNTIYF.

The chain is built from TRBV5-4 and TRBJ2-7; perhaps TRBD1 as D (6 bases). Germline V gene sequence: CDR1 SGHNT, CDR2 YYREEE (reference sequence). This CDR3 has 15 residues. Between the trimmed V and J ends, which lost 3 bases and 1 base, there was a span of 14 bases. The CDR3 loop is CASSSQDSPSYEQYF. CDR3 DNA: TGTGCCAGCAGCTCGCAGGACAGCCCGTCCTACGAGCAGTACTTC.